This T cell receptor (beta chain) stems from a study of blood T cell repertoires in COVID-19. Only in-frame clones appear in the TCRdb table, and some are missing; sequencing was by immunoSEQ multiplex PCR. The table shows some 220,000 clones, with 65% to 85% occurring only once. Only a few counts were recorded for this clone. Germline V gives CDR1 LGHDT, CDR2 YNNKEL (reference sequence). The CDR3 is 17 residues long. The V segment lost 1 base and the J segment 5 bases; nucleotides outside the gene matches: 6. The receptor comes from a woman aged 25 to 39 who had recovered from COVID-19. The material sequenced was peripheral blood. This chain uses TRBV3-1 (or the pseudogene TRBV3-2) with TRBJ2-1; TRBD2 aligns across 12 bases. CDR3 in amino acids: CASSQAGLAGMHNEQFF. CDR3 bases: TGTGCCAGCAGCCAAGCGGGACTAGCGGGTATGCACAATGAGCAGTTCTTC.